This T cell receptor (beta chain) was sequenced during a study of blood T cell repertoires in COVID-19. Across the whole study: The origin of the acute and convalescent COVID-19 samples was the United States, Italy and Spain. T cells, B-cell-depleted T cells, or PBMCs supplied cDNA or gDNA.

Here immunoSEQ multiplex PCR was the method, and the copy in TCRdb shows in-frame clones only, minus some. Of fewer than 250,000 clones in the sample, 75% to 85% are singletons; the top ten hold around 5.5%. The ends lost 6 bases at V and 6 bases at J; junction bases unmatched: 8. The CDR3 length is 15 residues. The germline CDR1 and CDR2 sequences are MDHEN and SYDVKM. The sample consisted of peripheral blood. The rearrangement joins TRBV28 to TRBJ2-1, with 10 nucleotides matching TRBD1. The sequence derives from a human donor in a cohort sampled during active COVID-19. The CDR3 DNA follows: TGTGCCAGCAGGGGATCGGGACAGGGGAGCAATGAGCAGTTCTTC. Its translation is CASRGSGQGSNEQFF.